These T cell receptor beta chains were read from a single sample in a study of breast tumors, draining lymph nodes, adjacent tissues. TCRdb reprocessed the multiplex PCR reads via MiXCR and lists one record per CDR3 protein. Here the sample spans 150,000 to 200,000 distinct CDR3 sequences, approximately 30% being singletons. The sequencing input was axillary lymph node tissue. These receptors were taken from a female donor with breast cancer. Some clones in this sample may be carry-over from other donors' samples. CDR3s include the opening cysteine and the closing phenylalanine or tryptophan. The D gene is left open where the match is weak.

J gene | D gene | V gene | CDR3 protein
TRBJ2-5 | - | TRBV2 | CASSAMERETQYF
TRBJ2-2 | TRBD2 | TRBV5-8 | CASSLLADTGELFF
TRBJ2-1 | TRBD2 | TRBV29-1 | CSVGQGAGGPSYNEQFF
TRBJ2-5 | - | TRBV5-1 | CASSLLGQSHETQYF
TRBJ2-1 | TRBD2 | TRBV12-3/TRBV12-4 | CASSLGLAGGNEQLF
TRBJ1-2 | - | TRBV6-5 | CASNTGLTSGGCTF
TRBJ1-2 | - | TRBV3-1 | CASSLHSAGASGYTF
TRBJ2-5 | TRBD2 | TRBV11-2 | CASSLEPGGMETQYF
TRBJ1-2 | - | TRBV20-1 | CSARDGYTAYEQYFGPGLYGYTF
TRBJ1-4 | - | TRBV20-1 | CSARDGRDETLLF
TRBJ2-2 | - | TRBV7-7 | CASSLDGQPTGELFF
TRBJ1-2 | - | TRBV10-3 | CAISEWTGSERTGYTF
TRBJ1-4 | - | TRBV11-3 | CAGSPAAYQSEKLFF
TRBJ2-7 | - | TRBV7-6 | CASSQGIFYEQYF
TRBJ2-3 | - | TRBV6-5 | CASGYRLVTDTQYF
TRBJ1-1 | - | TRBV5-1 | CASSTQGDTEAFF
TRBJ2-5 | - | TRBV7-7 | CASSFAGGAGETQHF